This T cell receptor (beta chain) stems from a study of T cell responses to AZD1222 COVID-19 vaccine (dated by TCRdb to the early 2020s). Broadly, across the study: AZD1222 recipients with second doses at about 4 weeks or about 12 weeks were pooled, because spike-specific TCR depth and breadth did not differ between schedules. A total of about 230 trial participants underwent TCR sequencing, of whom some 210 received two doses of AZD1222 and roughly 25 received two doses of the MenACWY control vaccine. Trial participants were enrolled into age subgroups of 18-55, 56-69 and 70-plus years, which contained 148, 28 and 57 TCR-sequenced participants, respectively.

Results the study describes overall, beyond this receptor: Participants were mostly white British and included more females than males, and it was suggested by the authors that clonal diversity may have been underestimated. CD4 TCRs associated with the vaccine covered the entire spike protein, and the dominant responses were in regions 160-218 and 743-854. Because no samples from the day 14 peak response were available, repertoires could be characterized only after the peak T cell response. The 56-69-year group was small, and its depth increase did not reach significance, likely because of low power. Conclusions about previously exposed vaccinees were limited because only six AZD1222 recipients were SARS-CoV-2 seropositive at baseline. After two AZD1222 doses, both the breadth and the depth of spike-specific TCRs were significantly higher than at day 0 and than in MenACWY recipients. Epitopes outside the regions mutated in the B.1.351 and B.1.1.7 variants were reportedly recognized by nearly half of the unique spike-specific TCRs.

Comment on this clone: Its binding antigen is unknown. There are no base qualities to consult, and no much larger clone falls within one base.

The CDR3 regions of human TCRbeta chains were subjected to immunosequencing. Processing in the source paper ran as follows. Repertoire TCRs were matched against a reference library of SARS-CoV-2-specific TCRs generated with the MIRA antigen-specificity platform. Breadth was defined as the fraction of unique TCRs that were SARS-CoV-2-associated. Depth was defined as the fraction of total T cells that were SARS-CoV-2-associated. Using the MIRA data, each spike-specific TCR was mapped to the spike region that the TCR reacts to and placed in a CD4 or CD8 class. Log10-transformed breadth and depth values were compared by one-way ANOVA with Sidak's multiple comparisons tests. The table was pulled from immuneACCESS by TCRdb, which kept in-frame rearrangements only. Such tables lose some clones; where checked, under half of the loss comes from unresolved V genes, and the rest has no known cause. The V and J calls and clone size are taken from that table; D and trimming were inferred from the DNA. For this sample there are about 97,000 clones; 88% appear just once. 2.5% to 3% of the sample belongs to the ten largest clones.

Germline trimming amounts to 6 bases on V and 10 bases on J, with 13 as the count of junction bases outside the gene matches. The germline V gene yields ENHRY for CDR1 and SYGVKD for CDR2. The CDR3 goes from the cysteine to the phenylalanine over 15 residues. Of all the DNA, just the CDR3 is kept, 45 bases in frame from base 1. Per the publication, the time point label means: baseline before first vaccination. Vaccinee samples were obtained from the UK trials COV001 and COV002, which included a single-blind randomized controlled phase 2/3 trial of AZD1222 (ChAdOx1 nCoV-19) in healthy adults. Trial participant PBMC samples were collected at day 0 and day 28 after the second dose for TCRbeta chain sequencing.

The sequenced sample was peripheral blood, obtained on day 0 of AZD1222 vaccination. The source of this sequence is an adult in good health. The sequence is built from TRBV10-3 and TRBJ2-1; 9 of the junction bases match TRBD2. The nucleotide sequence is TGTGCCATCAGGTCGGGAGCGGGGGGAATAGGAGAGCAGTTCTTC. It translates to CAIRSGAGGIGEQFF.